The clone carrying this TCR beta chain was seen only a few times. This sample was taken from a study of cytomegalovirus exposure and HLA in healthy donors. Study context: Membership in the Caucasian-associated ancestry cluster was found for approximately 85% of 300 to 500 genotyped donors.

This CDR3 region has 12 residues. V lost 4 bases, J lost 7 bases, and 0 bases stayed unmatched. The germline gives CDR1 WSHSY, CDR2 SAAADI. PCR primers comprised 60 Vbeta and 13 Jbeta primers. Clones were read by immunoSEQ multiplex PCR, and TCRdb kept only the in-frame ones, dropping some. The sample includes hundreds of thousands of clones, roughly two thirds of them seen just once. The chain combines TRBV10-2 with TRBJ2-1, with TRBD1 matching over 8 bases. Sample: PBMCs. The TCR sequence derives from a female donor in good health and CMV-seronegative. CDR3 sequence: CASSGTGNEQFF. The CDR3 DNA follows: TGCGCCAGCAGTGGGACAGGGAATGAGCAGTTCTTC.